One and the same sample provided the 22 T cell receptor beta chains below, sequenced in a study of T cell responses to AZD1222 COVID-19 vaccine. Libraries were prepared by immunoSEQ multiplex PCR; TCRdb keeps only in-frame clonotypes and omits some of them. The sample includes 95,000 to 110,000 clones, 70% to 90% seen only once; the top ten take 4.8%. This specimen consisted of peripheral blood, obtained 28 days after the second AZD1222 dose. All receptors come from an adult who received the AZD1222 COVID-19 vaccine.

The genes are TRBV28 and TRBJ2-1; D not certain. Per germline, CDR1 MDHEN and CDR2 SYDVKM. This CDR3 is 15 amino acids long. Trimming took 7 bases from V and 15 from J, leaving 28 bases between them. The CDR3 DNA is TGTGCCAGCACCCCCCCCTCCTCGGGCCCCGGAAAGCGGTTCTTC. Amino acid sequence: CASTPPSSGPGKRFF.

This clone was found once. The chain has TRBV5-1 and TRBJ1-3, with D possibly matching TRBD1 (5 bases). V was cut by 5 bases and J by 3 bases, with 9 bases left in between. In germline, CDR1 is SGHRS, CDR2 YFSETQ. The length of the CDR3 is 13 residues. CDR3 amino acids: CASSVGGGNTIYF. The CDR3 DNA follows: TGCGCCAGCAGTGTCGGGGGTGGAAACACCATATATTTT.

CDR3 in amino acids: CASSQGQAYYEQYF. Here the CDR3 DNA reads TGTGCCAGCAGCCAAGGACAGGCTTACTACGAGCAGTACTTC. This chain connects TRBV5-4 to TRBJ2-7; 7 nucleotides align to TRBD1. CDR1 is SGHNT, CDR2 YYREEE, per germline (reference sequence). The CDR3 consists of 14 residues. J was trimmed by 3 bases and V by 4 bases; bases with no gene match: 7.

The J gene is TRBJ2-5, the V gene TRBV18; 9 bases map to TRBD2. Per the germline V gene, CDR1 is KGHSH and CDR2 is LQKENI. The V segment lost 3 bases and the J segment 5 bases; nucleotides outside the gene matches: 13. This CDR3 spans 17 amino acids. The CDR3 here is CASSPNPLAGSRETQYF. The CDR3 nucleotides are TGTGCCAGCTCACCGAATCCGCTAGCGGGGAGCCGGGAGACCCAGTACTTC.

The gene calls are TRBV9 and TRBJ1-1, with D possibly matching TRBD1 (6 bases). Trimming cost V 0 bases and J 6 bases, with 15 bases left between them. The CDR3 runs 15 residues. Looked up from germline, CDR1 is SGDLS and CDR2 is YYNGEE. This chain's CDR3 is CASSVDRAPESEAFF. In DNA, the CDR3 is TGTGCCAGCAGCGTAGACAGGGCCCCGGAATCTGAAGCTTTCTTT.

This clone was seen just once. V is TRBV6-5 and J is TRBJ2-1; 13 positions agree with TRBD2. The CDR3 runs to 15 residues. Germline values: CDR1 MNHEY, CDR2 SVGAGI. V trimming: 5 bases; J trimming: 7 bases; junction bases outside the gene matches: 5. The CDR3 loop is CASSPLAGGLNEQFF. The CDR3 nucleotides are TGTGCCAGCAGTCCACTAGCGGGGGGGCTTAATGAGCAGTTCTTC.

This clone has just a few counts. CDR3: CASRGSNTGELFF. CDR3 DNA: TGCGCCAGCAGGGGGTCGAACACCGGGGAGCTGTTTTTT. The chain has TRBV4-1 and TRBJ2-2; D not certain. The V gene lost 6 bases and the J gene lost 0 bases, with 5 bases spanning the gap. CDR3 length: 13 residues. The germline CDR1 and CDR2 sequences are MGHRA and YSYEKL.

This rearrangement joins TRBV30 to TRBJ1-2, with D uncertain. CDR1 and CDR2 (germline): GTSNPN, SVGIG (reference sequence). V was pared by 0 bases and J by 2 bases, with 10 bases between. This CDR3 region has 14 residues. The CDR3 DNA reads TGTGCCTGGAGTGTACAGACGGGGAACTATGGCTACACCTTC. This translates into CAWSVQTGNYGYTF.

The V gene is TRBV28, the J gene TRBJ1-1, with D perhaps matching TRBD1 (6 bases). This CDR3 has 14 residues. The germline CDR1 and CDR2 sequences are MDHEN and SYDVKM. V lost 6 bases to trimming and J lost 4 bases, with 15 bases between them. CDR3 DNA: TGTGCCAGCAGACAGGGTTCCCAGAGCACTGAAGCTTTCTTT. This encodes CASRQGSQSTEAFF.

V and J are TRBV27 and TRBJ1-2; 7 bases line up with TRBD1. Trimming removed 3 bases from V and 0 bases from J; junction bases left unmatched: 7. CDR3 length equals 16 residues. Per the germline V gene, CDR1 is MNHEY and CDR2 is SMNVEV (reference sequence). DNA of the CDR3: TGTGCCAGCAGTTTTGGCAGGGGGGAGGCTAACTATGGCTACACCTTC. The encoded protein is CASSFGRGEANYGYTF.

The count of this clone is one. The rearrangement links TRBV3-1 (or the pseudogene TRBV3-2) to TRBJ2-5; D gene unclear. Germline CDR1 LGHDT, CDR2 YNNKEL (reference sequence). This CDR3 contains 17 residues. Trimming pared 0 bases from V and 5 bases from J, leaving 19 bases between. Here the CDR3 DNA reads TGTGCCAGCAGCCAAGATACCCTCCGGGTGGGGTTGGAGACCCAGTACTTC. This translates into CASSQDTLRVGLETQYF.

This rearrangement joins TRBV3-1 (or the pseudogene TRBV3-2) to TRBJ2-5, with 13 nucleotides matching TRBD2. The germline V gene has CDR1 LGHDT and CDR2 YNNKEL (reference sequence). The trim removed 5 bases at V and 4 bases at J, leaving 13 bases unmatched. The CDR3 covers 18 residues. CDR3 nucleotide sequence: TGTGCCAGCAGCATACGACTAGCGGGGGGACCGTGGGGAGAGACCCAGTACTTC. This sequence encodes CASSIRLAGGPWGETQYF.

The chain employs TRBV28 and TRBJ2-5, with D unresolved. The V and J ends lost 2 bases and 5 bases respectively, with 6 bases between them. The germline V gene encodes CDR1 MDHEN and CDR2 SYDVKM. The CDR3 totals 12 residues. The CDR3 loop reads CASSLKTETQYF. For the CDR3, the DNA is TGTGCCAGCAGTTTAAAGACCGAGACCCAGTACTTC.

The chain recombines TRBV10-3 with TRBJ1-1; a weak D match, TRBD1 (5 bases). Per germline, CDR1 ENHRY and CDR2 SYGVKD. CDR3 length equals 13 residues. Trimming cost V 3 bases and J 1 base, with 6 bases left between them. CDR3 DNA sequence: TGTGCCATCAGTGACGGGGGGAACACTGAAGCTTTCTTT. It codes for CAISDGGNTEAFF.

The gene calls are TRBV7-9 and TRBJ1-1, with D hard to call. The V and J ends lost 1 base and 0 bases respectively, with 15 bases between them. The CDR3 loop spans 17 amino acids. Germline V gives CDR1 SEHNR, CDR2 FQNEAQ (reference sequence). In DNA form, the CDR3 reads TGTGCCAGCAGCTTAGGGGGAAGGATCGTCATGAACACTGAAGCTTTCTTT. Translating gives CASSLGGRIVMNTEAFF.

The chain combines TRBV12-3 or TRBV12-4 with TRBJ1-5; D uncertain. The CDR3 contains 13 residues. Trimming pared 3 bases from V and 11 bases from J, leaving 14 bases between. The CDR3: CASSFGEYVAQHF. DNA for the CDR3: TGTGCCAGCAGTTTCGGGGAGTATGTGGCCCAGCATTTT.

DNA for the CDR3: TGTGCCAGCAGCCCAAGGGGCAGCAGGAGCTATGGCTACACCTTC. Translation gives CASSPRGSRSYGYTF. The V and J genes are TRBV27 and TRBJ1-2, with D perhaps matching TRBD1 (5 bases). Deletions cut 6 bases from V and 4 bases from J, with 18 bases between. Germline V CDR1 and CDR2: MNHEY, SMNVEV (reference sequence). CDR3 size: 15 residues.

The chain combines TRBV5-5 with TRBJ1-5; 9 bases map to TRBD1. CDR1 and CDR2 (germline): SGHKS, YYEKEE (reference sequence). The CDR3 sequence is 16 residues long. V shed 1 base, J shed 1 base, and the junction held 3 bases outside the gene matches. The CDR3 reads CASSLFGTGSNQPQHF. In DNA form, the CDR3 reads TGTGCCAGCAGCTTGTTCGGGACAGGGAGCAATCAGCCCCAGCATTTT.

V and J are TRBV27 and TRBJ1-2; D remains ambiguous. This CDR3 comprises 13 residues. V gave up 3 bases and J gave up 8 bases, with 13 bases separating them. The V gene's germline CDR1 is MNHEY and CDR2 SMNVEV (reference sequence). CDR3 region: CASSLNPRHGYTF. Here the CDR3 DNA reads TGTGCCAGCAGTTTGAATCCCAGGCACGGCTACACCTTC.

The chain carries TRBV4-3 and TRBJ1-4; possible D gene TRBD1, 6 bases. CDR3 size: 16 residues. V lost 1 base and J lost 6, with 15 bases in between. Germline CDR1 and CDR2: LGHNA and YSLEER. The CDR3 is CASSQGIWGPDEKLFF. The DNA of the CDR3 is TGCGCCAGCAGCCAAGGAATTTGGGGGCCTGATGAAAAACTGTTTTTT.

V is TRBV19 and J is TRBJ2-1, with D perhaps matching TRBD2 (6 bases). CDR1 is LNHDA and CDR2 is SQIVND in the germline V gene (reference sequence). V gave up 6 bases and J gave up 13 bases, with 22 bases separating them. The CDR3 runs 14 residues. Written as DNA, the CDR3 is TGTGCCAGTAGCCTAGGCGGGGCAGCTAGGTTCCAGTTCTTC. Its translation: CASSLGGAARFQFF.

The chain is built from TRBV4-3 and TRBJ1-5, with D perhaps matching TRBD1 (6 bases). The V and J ends lost 0 bases and 9 bases respectively, with 15 bases between them. The CDR3 consists of 15 residues. Per germline, CDR1 LGHNA and CDR2 YSLEER. The CDR3 loop reads CASSQDLGGPWPQHF. The CDR3 nucleotides are TGCGCCAGCAGCCAAGATCTCGGGGGCCCATGGCCCCAGCATTTT.